What follows describes a single TCR beta chain. Its antigen is not identified. Amplification used 60 Vbeta primers and 13 Jbeta primers. The method was immunoSEQ multiplex PCR; TCRdb's version includes in-frame clones alone and lacks a portion of them. The data hold 150,000 to 200,000 clones, with over 75% observed a single time. This sample is part of a study of cytomegalovirus exposure and HLA in healthy donors. Study-level points and caveats: In a later analysis, TCR beta V- and J-gene trimming showed a link to a missense DCLRE1C variant.

This CDR3 has 14 residues. Deletions cut 1 base from V and 7 bases from J, with 11 bases between. Germline CDR1 is SGHAT and CDR2 is FQNNGV. The rearrangement joins TRBV11-2 to TRBJ2-1; D is perhaps TRBD2 (5 bases). This TCR was recovered from a human donor in good health. The specimen sequenced was PBMCs. CDR3 amino acids: CASSLGGLLNEQFF. CDR3 nucleotides: TGTGCCAGCAGCTTAGGAGGACTCCTAAATGAGCAGTTCTTC.